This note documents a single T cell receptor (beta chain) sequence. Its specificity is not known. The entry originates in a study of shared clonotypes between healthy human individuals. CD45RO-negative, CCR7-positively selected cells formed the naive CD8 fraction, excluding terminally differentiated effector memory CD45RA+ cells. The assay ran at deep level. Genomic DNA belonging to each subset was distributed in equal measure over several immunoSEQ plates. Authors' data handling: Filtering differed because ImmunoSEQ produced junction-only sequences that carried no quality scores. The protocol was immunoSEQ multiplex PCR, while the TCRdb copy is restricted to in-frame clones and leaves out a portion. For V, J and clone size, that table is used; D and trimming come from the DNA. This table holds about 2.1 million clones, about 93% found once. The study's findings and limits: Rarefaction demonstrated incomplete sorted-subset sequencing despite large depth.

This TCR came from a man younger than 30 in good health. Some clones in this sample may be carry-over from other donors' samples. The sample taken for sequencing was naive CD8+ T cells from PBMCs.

The CDR3 region has the DNA TGTGCCAGCAGCTTTAGGGACAAACCCCGGGATACGCAGTATTTT. The encoded protein is CASSFRDKPRDTQYF. The rearrangement uses TRBV5-6 and TRBJ2-3; D is perhaps TRBD1 (6 bases). The germline V and J ends were trimmed by 2 bases and 6 bases, with 16 bases remaining between them. The length of the CDR3 is 15 residues. Germline values: CDR1 SGHDT, CDR2 YYEEEE.